This T cell receptor (beta chain) was documented in a study of graft-versus-host responses after intestinal transplantation. Study background: Multivisceral, liver-intestinal, or isolated intestinal grafts were transplanted into recipients. The study gave all recipients anti-thymocyte globulin induction, then tacrolimus and steroids for 2 to 3 years.

This CDR3 spans 16 amino acids. V trimming: 5 bases; J trimming: 0 bases; junction bases outside the gene matches: 9. Germline values: CDR1 MNHEY, CDR2 SMNVEV (reference sequence). Libraries were prepared by immunoSEQ multiplex PCR; TCRdb keeps only in-frame clonotypes and omits some of them. This sample has tens of thousands of clones, with roughly nine tenths found just once. This clone has just one count. Its antigen is still unknown. Study-wide findings and caveats: Detection of GvH clones occurred in recipient marrow, and some had their first appearance in ileum or blood. Individuals carrying graft-donor T cell macrochimerism showed high graft-versus-host to host-versus-graft clonal ratios in allografts.

This chain connects TRBV27 to TRBJ2-7; 8 bases line up with TRBD2. The sequenced sample was unstimulated CD8+ T cells sorted from spleen or lymph node cells, obtained before intestinal transplant. The TCR was taken from a human donor who received an intestinal transplant. The CDR3 region has the DNA TGTGCCAGCAGTCGTCGGGGAGCGGGAGTCTCCTACGAGCAGTACTTC. Encoded protein: CASSRRGAGVSYEQYF.